Following are 31 T cell receptor beta chains from one sample sequenced in a study of post-analysis software for immune sequencing data. Study findings and constraints: TRBV5-6, TRBV5-1 and TRBV20-1 belonged to a set of about five TRBV segments that were more frequent in patients than controls.

Which antigens these TCRs recognize remains unknown. Sequencing libraries made from TCR beta cDNA carried unique molecular identifiers. MiXCR, applied by TCRdb to the PCR reads, yields one record per CDR3 protein. The sample has about 800,000 distinct CDR3 sequences; roughly 27% are singletons. Sequenced sample: blood. These TCRs come from a girl aged 10-17 years with multiple sclerosis.

This clonotype was picked up a small number of times. This chain connects TRBV28 to TRBJ2-1, with TRBD2 as a possible D gene (6 bases). The CDR3 has 16 residues. Trimming took off 2 bases at V and 0 bases at J, with 11 bases between the two ends. Germline V gene data show CDR1 as MDHEN and CDR2 as SYDVKM. CDR3 nucleotide sequence: TGTGCCAGCAGTTTACCGGGGGACGGCTCCTACAATGAGCAGTTCTTC. Translation: CASSLPGDGSYNEQFF.

The chain carries TRBV6-5 and TRBJ1-5; TRBD1 matches at 8 bases. Germline loops: CDR1 MNHEY, CDR2 SVGAGI. The CDR3 runs 15 residues. The V segment lost 6 bases and the J segment 6 bases; nucleotides outside the gene matches: 10. In nucleotides, the CDR3 is TGTGCCAGCAGGCCACAAACAGGGGGGGGTCAGCCCCAGCATTTT. It codes for CASRPQTGGGQPQHF.

To note about this clonotype: A much larger clone is a single base away; this may be a read error. The chain employs TRBV12-3 or TRBV12-4 and TRBJ2-5; D remains unclear. The CDR3 sequence is 13 residues long. Trimming took 5 bases from V and 11 from J, leaving 18 bases between them. The CDR3 coding sequence is TGTGCCAGCAGTGCCCTCCGCGACAATGAGCAGTACTTC. It is translated as CASSALRDNEQYF.

This clonotype occurred a few times. The chain combines TRBV20-1 with TRBJ2-1; TRBD2 is a possible D gene (6 bases). Per germline, CDR1 DFQATT and CDR2 SNEGSKA (reference sequence). This CDR3 has 15 residues. V was cut by 3 bases and J by 9 bases, with 21 bases left in between. CDR3 DNA: TGCAGTGCTAGGGGGGACTTGCCGGGCCGGAGTGAGCAGTTCTTC. This encodes CSARGDLPGRSEQFF.

This clonotype has at least ten counts. The chain uses TRBV4-1 and TRBJ2-3; D is tentatively TRBD1 or TRBD2 (5 bases each). Germline V gene sequence: CDR1 MGHRA, CDR2 YSYEKL. V was clipped by 4 bases and J by 4 bases, with 15 bases between them. The CDR3 runs to 15 residues. Here the CDR3 reads CASSPSPGAPDTQYF. The DNA of the CDR3 is TGCGCCAGCAGCCCGTCCCCCGGGGCTCCAGATACGCAGTATTTT.

In its sample, this clonotype was seen a few times. The rearrangement links TRBV21-1 to TRBJ2-5; no check of the table's D call, TRBD1, against the DNA was made. TRBV21-1 is a pseudogene locus. CDR3 length equals 13 residues. The CDR3 sequence is CASRQGVWETQYF. CDR3 DNA sequence: TGTGCCAGCAGACAGGGTGTTTGGGAGACCCAGTACTTC.

With respect to this clonotype: A read error may account for a junction end that differs from germline. The V call is TRBV5-1, the J call TRBJ1-1; D perhaps matches TRBD1 (6 bases). Germline CDR1 and CDR2: SGHRS and YFSETQ. There are 15 residues in the CDR3. The CDR3 here is CASSLGGAVNTEAFF. CDR3 nucleotides: TGCGCCAGCAGTTTGGGGGGGGCGGTGAACACTGAAGCTTTCTTT. Full variable domain (outside the CDR3, taken from reference TRBV5-1 and TRBJ1-1): KAGVTQTPRYLIKTRGQQVTLSCSPISGHRSVSWYQQTPGQGLQFLFEYFSETQRNKGNFPGRFSGRQFSNSRSEMNVSTLELGDSALYLCASSLGGAVNTEAFFGQGTRLTVV.

The chain combines TRBV12-3 or TRBV12-4 with TRBJ1-5; no clear D gene. V lost 6 bases to trimming and J lost 2 bases, with 14 bases between them. The CDR3 is 15 residues long. The CDR3 sequence: CASRAQRRGNQPQHF. DNA of the CDR3: TGTGCCAGCAGGGCCCAGCGAAGGGGCAATCAGCCCCAGCATTTT.

The CDR3 nucleotides are TGTGCCAGCAGCGCTCGGACTAGCGGGAGGGCCGAGGAGACCCAGTACTTC. Its translation: CASSARTSGRAEETQYF. This chain joins TRBV21-1 and TRBJ2-5; the table's D call TRBD2 went unverified against the DNA. TRBV21-1 is reported as a pseudogene. This CDR3 contains 17 residues.

The rearrangement uses TRBV15 and TRBJ2-1, with no clear D. The CDR3 extends over 14 amino acids. Per the germline V gene, CDR1 is LNHNV and CDR2 is YYDKDF (reference sequence). Trimming left V 0 bases short and J 6 bases short, with 9 bases between. CDR3 bases: TGTGCCACCAGCAGAGATCTTGCTAGCAATGAGCAGTTCTTC. Translation: CATSRDLASNEQFF.

Concerning this clonotype itself: The junction shows a germline mismatch at one end, possibly a read error. The chain joins TRBV20-1 to TRBJ2-3; perhaps TRBD1 as D (6 bases). The CDR3 sequence is 13 residues long. Germline CDR1 DFQATT, CDR2 SNEGSKA (reference sequence). CDR3 loop: CGGRTASTDTQYF. The CDR3 DNA reads as TGTGGCGGACGGACAGCTAGCACGGATACGCAGTATTTT.

This clonotype showed up just a few times. The chain uses TRBV5-1 and TRBJ2-5, with 10 bases lining up with TRBD2. Per the germline V gene, CDR1 is SGHRS and CDR2 is YFSETQ. V gave up 2 bases and J gave up 5 bases; unmatched junction bases: 9. This CDR3 has 16 residues. CDR3: CASSLGLAGVRETQYF. The CDR3 nucleotides are TGCGCCAGCAGCTTAGGTCTAGCGGGAGTACGGGAGACCCAGTACTTC.

Comments on this clonotype: The junction and the germline gene differ at one end; a read error may be behind it. V and J are TRBV7-9 and TRBJ2-1, with D perhaps matching TRBD1 (5 bases). Per germline, CDR1 SEHNR and CDR2 FQNEAQ (reference sequence). CDR3 length: 14 amino acids. In DNA form, the CDR3 reads TGTGCCAGCAGCTGGGGCGGTAACCACAAAGAGCAGTTCTTC. As protein: CASSWGGNHKEQFF. Combining the CDR3 with reference TRBV7-9 and TRBJ2-1 gives the whole variable domain DTGVSQNPRHKITKRGQNVTFRCDPISEHNRLYWYRQTLGQGPEFLTYFQNEAQLEKSRLLSDRFSAERPKGSFSTLEIQRTEQGDSAMYLCASSWGGNHKEQFFGPGTRLTVL.

This clonotype was found many times. The chain couples TRBV6-5 to TRBJ1-2, with TRBD1 matching 7 bases. The CDR3 spans 13 residues. In germline, CDR1 is MNHEY, CDR2 SVGAGI. Trimming took 0 bases from V and 7 from J; bases not matched to a gene: 2. CDR3 protein: CASSYSTGSGYTF. DNA for the CDR3: TGTGCCAGCAGTTACTCGACAGGGTCTGGCTACACCTTC.

The V gene is TRBV12-3 or TRBV12-4, the J gene TRBJ1-2, with D hard to call. This CDR3 spans 13 amino acids. Trimming cost V 3 bases and J 8 bases, with 13 bases left between them. CDR3 nucleotide sequence: TGTGCCAGCAGTTTTCAGAGGCCCTGGGGCTACACCTTC. It encodes CASSFQRPWGYTF.

This clonotype has a handful of counts. The chain joins TRBV5-1 to TRBJ1-5; 7 bases align to TRBD1. The V segment lost 4 bases and the J segment 1 base; nucleotides outside the gene matches: 8. CDR3 length equals 16 residues. CDR1 SGHRS and CDR2 YFSETQ come from the germline V gene. The CDR3 region is CASSRTGFGSNQPQHF. CDR3 nucleotide sequence: TGCGCCAGCAGCAGGACAGGTTTCGGGAGCAATCAGCCCCAGCATTTT.

The J gene is TRBJ2-1, the V gene TRBV7-2, with a weak D call TRBD2 (5 bases). V was pared by 7 bases and J by 4 bases, with 14 bases between. Germline V gene sequence: CDR1 SGHTA, CDR2 FQGNSA. The CDR3 runs to 14 residues. The CDR3 coding sequence is TGTGCCAGCACCTCGACTAACCAATACAATGAGCAGTTCTTC. It is translated as CASTSTNQYNEQFF.

The rearrangement links TRBV7-2 to TRBJ2-3; 8 nucleotides line up with TRBD1. Germline CDR1 and CDR2: SGHTA and FQGNSA. There are 15 residues in the CDR3. V lost 2 bases, J lost 6 bases, and 7 bases stayed unmatched. The CDR3 sequence: CASSLLGQGGDTQYF. CDR3 bases: TGTGCCAGCAGCTTATTAGGACAGGGTGGCGATACGCAGTATTTT.

This rearrangement joins TRBV5-1 to TRBJ1-5; the D gene is possibly TRBD1 (5 bases). Trimming pared 3 bases from V and 2 bases from J, leaving 12 bases between. The germline V gene encodes CDR1 SGHRS and CDR2 YFSETQ. There are 15 residues in the CDR3. CDR3 residues: CASSWDPGRNQPQHF. For the CDR3, the DNA is TGCGCCAGCAGCTGGGATCCAGGGCGCAATCAGCCCCAGCATTTT.

There are a few counts of this clonotype. The chain couples TRBV20-1 to TRBJ1-1, with D unclear. This CDR3 is 20 amino acids long. Germline V gene lookup returns CDR1 DFQATT and CDR2 SNEGSKA (reference sequence). V gave up 0 bases and J gave up 0 bases, with 26 bases separating them. In DNA, the CDR3 is TGCAGTGCTAGAGACCCATCATCCCGGGGTCTTAACTTCATGAACACTGAAGCTTTCTTT. Translation: CSARDPSSRGLNFMNTEAFF.

This clonotype showed up many times. This chain uses TRBV29-1 with TRBJ2-7, with D possibly TRBD1 on 6 matching bases. Germline assignment: CDR1 SQVTM and CDR2 ANQGSEA. Trimming left V 2 bases short and J 0 bases short, with 14 bases between. This CDR3 is built from 15 residues. CDR3 region: CSVERGKKSSYEQYF. CDR3 nucleotide sequence: TGCAGCGTTGAAAGGGGGAAGAAGAGCTCCTACGAGCAGTACTTC.

The chain couples TRBV5-1 to TRBJ1-5; maybe TRBD1 (5 bases). V was pared by 0 bases and J by 10 bases, with 14 bases between. The CDR3 extends over 14 amino acids. CDR1 is SGHRS, CDR2 YFSETQ, per germline. The CDR3 loop is CASSLGPRGGPQHF. Here the CDR3 DNA reads TGCGCCAGCAGCTTGGGTCCGCGTGGGGGACCCCAGCATTTT.

This clonotype was counted only a few times. The V call is TRBV20-1, the J call TRBJ1-5; D not certain. Germline V gene sequence: CDR1 DFQATT, CDR2 SNEGSKA (reference sequence). Trimming cost V 6 bases and J 7 bases, with 19 bases left between them. The CDR3 consists of 14 residues. CDR3 DNA: TGCAGTGCCCTCACTGGGCTATCGGGCCAGCCCCAGCATTTT. It codes for CSALTGLSGQPQHF.

This clonotype was seen a few times. This chain joins TRBV4-2 and TRBJ1-2, with 11 nucleotides matching TRBD1. V shed 3 bases and J 0 bases; nucleotides not matched to a gene: 0. Germline loops: CDR1 LGHNA, CDR2 YNFKEQ. This CDR3 contains 15 residues. CDR3 DNA: TGTGCCAGCAGCCAGGGACAGGGGGCTAACTATGGCTACACCTTC. Protein sequence: CASSQGQGANYGYTF.

The CDR3 bases are TGTGCCAGCACCGACGGCGGTAGGGACTATGGCTACACCTTC. Residues: CASTDGGRDYGYTF. The rearrangement joins TRBV28 to TRBJ1-2; D not certain. This CDR3 has 14 residues. Germline CDR1 MDHEN, CDR2 SYDVKM. Trimming removed 7 bases from V and 3 bases from J, with 15 bases in between.

This clonotype was counted only a few times. The J gene is TRBJ2-5, the V gene TRBV29-1; D is ambiguous. This CDR3 has 14 residues. Trimming took off 2 bases at V and 7 bases at J, with 17 bases between the two ends. From germline, CDR1 is SQVTM and CDR2 ANQGSEA. The CDR3 region is CSVESHTKAGTQYF. CDR3 in DNA: TGCAGCGTTGAATCCCACACAAAAGCAGGGACCCAGTACTTC. The full variable domain, its missing parts supplied by reference TRBV29-1 and TRBJ2-5, is SAVISQKPSRDICQRGTSLTIQCQVDSQVTMMFWYRQQPGQSLTLIATANQGSEATYESGFVIDKFPISRPNLTFSTLTVSNMSPEDSSIYLCSVESHTKAGTQYFGPGTRLLVL.

Many counts were recorded for this clonotype. The rearrangement links TRBV7-2 to TRBJ2-7; 11 bases are shared with TRBD2. Germline CDR1 reads SGHTA; CDR2 reads FQGNSA. The CDR3 is made up of 18 amino acids. V lost 5 bases, J lost 3 bases, and 15 bases stayed unmatched. The CDR3 DNA follows: TGTGCCAGCAGCGGGTCGGAGAGTCTAGCGGGAGGTTTCTACGAGCAGTACTTC. Translation gives CASSGSESLAGGFYEQYF.

The chain has TRBV20-1 and TRBJ2-7, with TRBD2 matching 7 bases. CDR3 size: 14 residues. The germline V gene encodes CDR1 DFQATT and CDR2 SNEGSKA (reference sequence). J gave up 1 base and V 7 bases, and 10 bases lay outside the gene matches. Here the CDR3 reads CSVPSLAESYEQYF. The CDR3 DNA reads TGCAGTGTCCCGTCGCTAGCGGAGTCCTACGAGCAGTACTTC.

The chain has TRBV7-2 and TRBJ2-1; D remains unclear. The V end was cut by 2 bases, the J end by 13 bases, with 9 bases between. The CDR3 extends over 11 amino acids. Germline lookup yields CDR1 SGHTA and CDR2 FQGNSA. In DNA, the CDR3 is TGTGCCAGCAGCTTATTAGAGACCCAGTTCTTC. Translated, it gives CASSLLETQFF.

Concerning this clonotype: The germline gene is not matched at one end of the junction; a read error may be the cause. This chain links TRBV27 with TRBJ1-1; tentatively, D is TRBD1 (5 bases). Germline V CDR1 and CDR2: MNHEY, SMNVEV (reference sequence). The CDR3 has 15 residues. CDR3 protein: CACSPPGHPNTEAFF. In nucleotides, the CDR3 is TGTGCCTGCAGTCCCCCAGGACACCCGAACACTGAAGCTTTCTTT.

In regard to this clonotype: At one end, the junction sequence differs from germline, possibly due to a read error. The V gene is TRBV3-1, the J gene TRBJ1-1; 11 bases align to TRBD1. Germline loops: CDR1 LGHDT, CDR2 YNNKEL (reference sequence). The CDR3 covers 16 residues. CDR3 in DNA: TGTGCCAGCAGCCAAGAGGGGACAGGGGGGTTCACTGAAACTTTCTTT. It specifies CASSQEGTGGFTETFF.